Given below is one T cell receptor (beta chain) in context. This sample is part of a study of blood T cell repertoires in COVID-19. Study-wide background: The samples span acute and convalescent COVID-19 from the United States, Italy and Spain. T cells, B-cell-depleted T cells, or PBMCs supplied cDNA or gDNA.

The V segment lost 4 bases and the J segment 12 bases; nucleotides outside the gene matches: 9. The CDR3 covers 13 residues. Per germline, CDR1 SGHTA and CDR2 FQGNSA. In the authors' methods: Amplified reference gene primers provided the basis for estimating nucleated cell counts. The data were produced by immunoSEQ multiplex PCR, yet TCRdb's version contains in-frame clones alone and is incomplete. Clone size and the V and J calls come from that table; the DNA yielded D and trimming. Of under 300,000 clones listed, roughly 85% are singletons. This clonotype originated in a man between 60 and 75 years old who had recovered from COVID-19. The rearrangement joins TRBV7-2 to TRBJ2-1, with 7 bases aligning to TRBD2. The source material was peripheral blood. The DNA of the CDR3 is TGTGCCAGCAGCTGGGCAGGACTAGTCGGGCAGTTCTTC. Translation gives CASSWAGLVGQFF.